This T cell receptor (beta chain) emerged from a study of blood T cell repertoires in COVID-19. Trimming cost V 5 bases and J 6 bases; bases outside gene matches: 6. The CDR3 runs 13 residues. The germline V gene has CDR1 MNHEY and CDR2 SVGAGI. In the study's own analysis: Amplifying reference gene primers gave estimates of nucleated cell counts. Clones were sequenced by immunoSEQ multiplex PCR, and TCRdb holds only the in-frame ones, with some missing. D and trimming were read from the DNA, whereas the V and J calls and clone size are those reported in that table. The sample carries some 150,000 clones, around 78% recorded once. This clone has just a few counts.

The clonotype comes from a woman of 80 years or more with active or convalescent COVID-19. The rearrangement joins TRBV6-5 to TRBJ1-2; 7 nucleotides line up with TRBD1. The sequenced material came from peripheral blood. CDR3 in amino acids: CASSPVTGNGYTF. The CDR3 coding sequence is TGTGCCAGCAGTCCCGTGACAGGGAATGGCTACACCTTC.